This is a list of T cell receptor beta chains from one sample in a study of vaccination effects on CD4 cells after COVID-19. Data came from immunoSEQ multiplex PCR; TCRdb stores just in-frame clones and leaves some out. Of 25,000 to 35,000 clones in the sample, 74% were seen once. For these TCRs, the target antigens are not known. Sample: CD4+ T cells from PBMCs cultured with HCoV-OC43 spike peptides, taken after COVID-19 vaccination. The receptors originated from a human donor who received a COVID-19 vaccine. CDR3s include the opening cysteine and the closing phenylalanine or tryptophan. A D gene is named only where the DNA matches it firmly. Clone size is not always given. Where it is, it says once, few, many or a class for expanded clones.

few TRBJ2-3 . TRBV1 CTSRAFIHTQYF TGCACCAGCAGAGCATTCATCCATACGCAGTATTTT
. TRBJ1-2 . TRBV5-1 CASSLDRETDTF TGCGCCAGCAGCTTGGACAGGGAGACTGACACCTTC
. TRBJ2-7 TRBD1 TRBV7-9 CASSFPPGTGGSYEQYF TGTGCCAGCAGCTTCCCCCCCGGGACAGGGGGCTCCTACGAGCAGTACTTC
few TRBJ2-1 . TRBV4-1 CASSQVRVREQFF TGCGCCAGCAGCCAAGTCCGGGTTCGGGAGCAGTTCTTC
once TRBJ1-5 . TRBV14 CASDDIRGLGQPQHF TGTGCCAGCGACGATATACGAGGGTTGGGTCAGCCCCAGCATTTT
. TRBJ2-5 TRBD1 TRBV5-1 CASANRGGLETQYF TGCGCCAGCGCGAACAGGGGCGGATTGGAGACCCAGTACTTC
. TRBJ2-7 TRBD1 TRBV13 CASSLRGGRGSSYEQYF TGTGCCAGCAGCTTAAGAGGGGGCAGGGGAAGCTCCTACGAGCAGTACTTC
. TRBJ1-2 . TRBV18 CASSPDQRYGYTF TGTGCCAGCTCACCAGACCAGCGCTATGGCTACACCTTC
once TRBJ1-3 . TRBV7-2 CASSLGGAYTGNTIYF TGTGCCAGCAGCTTAGGAGGGGCATATACTGGAAACACCATATATTTT
. TRBJ2-5 . TRBV30 CAWSRREQETQYF TGTGCCTGGAGTCGAAGGGAGCAAGAGACCCAGTACTTC
. TRBJ2-5 TRBD2 TRBV4-1 CASSQNGGVPETQYF TGCGCCAGCAGCCAGAACGGGGGGGTCCCTGAGACCCAGTACTTC
. TRBJ2-5 . TRBV19 CASSSGQQETQYF TGTGCCAGTAGTTCCGGACAGCAAGAGACCCAGTACTTC
. TRBJ2-5 . TRBV5-1 CASSYYKGGSETQYF TGCGCCAGCAGCTACTATAAAGGGGGGTCAGAGACCCAGTACTTC
. TRBJ1-2 . TRBV12-2 CASRPDRGYGYTF TGTGCAAGTCGCCCGGACAGGGGTTATGGCTACACCTTC
. TRBJ1-1 . TRBV5-4 CASSLEGANTEAFF TGTGCCAGCAGCTTGGAGGGAGCGAACACTGAAGCTTTCTTT
. TRBJ2-7 . TRBV5-4 CASSWRPRSYEQYF TGTGCCAGCAGCTGGCGCCCCCGAAGCTACGAGCAGTACTTC
. TRBJ1-2 TRBD1 TRBV6-5 CASGTGGLGYTF TGTGCCAGCGGGACAGGGGGTTTGGGCTACACCTTC
. TRBJ1-6 TRBD1 TRBV19 CASSIEDRGNSPLHF TGTGCCAGTAGTATAGAGGACAGGGGGAATTCACCCCTCCACTTT
few TRBJ2-7 . TRBV5-1 CASSLAGEQYF TGCGCCAGCAGCTTGGCGGGGGAACAGTACTTC
. TRBJ2-3 . TRBV28 CASSPPLGLTDTQYF TGTGCCAGCAGCCCCCCCCTAGGCCTCACAGATACGCAGTATTTT
. TRBJ2-5 . TRBV11-2 CASSSLSETQYF TGTGCCAGCAGCTCACTAAGCGAGACCCAGTACTTC
. TRBJ2-2 . TRBV19 CASSTQLYTNTGELFF TGTGCCAGTAGTACGCAGTTATATACGAACACCGGGGAGCTGTTTTTT
. TRBJ2-7 TRBD2 TRBV5-1 CASSRIAGGTGEQYF TGCGCCAGCAGCCGGATAGCGGGGGGAACGGGAGAGCAGTACTTC
. TRBJ1-1 . TRBV5-4 CASSRLGGRVSEAFF TGTGCCAGCAGCCGTCTGGGGGGACGTGTCAGTGAAGCTTTCTTT
few TRBJ2-1 . TRBV5-1 CASSFQQGSGEQFF TGCGCCAGCAGCTTTCAACAGGGTTCCGGTGAGCAGTTCTTC
medium-sized TRBJ2-1 TRBD2 TRBV4-1 CASSPSGSFLGEQFF TGCGCCAGCAGCCCTAGCGGGAGCTTCCTTGGCGAGCAGTTCTTC
few TRBJ2-1 TRBD2 TRBV5-5 CASSSGSGEYYNEQFF TGTGCCAGCAGCTCGGGTAGCGGGGAGTACTACAATGAGCAGTTCTTC
few TRBJ2-7 TRBD1 TRBV27 CASSLGRTGEKMYEQYF TGTGCCAGCAGTTTGGGCCGGACAGGGGAAAAAATGTACGAGCAGTACTTC
. TRBJ2-5 TRBD2 TRBV30 CAWSTSSGGVETQYF TGTGCCTGGAGTACCTCTAGCGGAGGGGTAGAGACCCAGTACTTC
. TRBJ2-1 TRBD2 TRBV13 CASKERGLHEQFF TGTGCCAGCAAGGAGCGGGGGCTTCATGAGCAGTTCTTC
. TRBJ2-3 TRBD2 TRBV2 CASRATSGRAADTQYF TGTGCCAGCAGGGCCACTAGCGGGAGGGCCGCAGATACGCAGTATTTT
. TRBJ2-5 . TRBV10-3 CAISESGTANVRETQYF TGTGCCATCAGTGAGTCCGGGACCGCGAATGTGAGGGAGACCCAGTACTTC
once TRBJ2-5 . TRBV9 CASSPYGSQETQYF TGTGCCAGCAGCCCGTATGGGTCCCAAGAGACCCAGTACTTC
. TRBJ1-2 . TRBV6-5 CASRTGPGGSYGYTF TGTGCCAGCAGGACCGGGCCCGGGGGGTCCTATGGCTACACCTTC
. TRBJ2-3 . TRBV23-1 CASSQSAQGSRGSTDTQYF TGCGCCAGCAGTCAATCGGCGCAGGGGAGCCGTGGGAGCACAGATACGCAGTATTTT
. TRBJ2-6 TRBD1 TRBV5-1 CASSLGGTGGSGANVLTF TGCGCCAGCAGCTTGGGGGGGACAGGCGGCTCTGGGGCCAACGTCCTGACTTTC
. TRBJ2-7 . TRBV27 CASRSGGSSYEQYF TGTGCCAGCAGATCTGGGGGTAGCTCCTACGAGCAGTACTTC
. TRBJ2-2 TRBD2 TRBV19 CASNPGLAGAANTGELFF TGTGCCAGTAATCCGGGACTAGCGGGAGCCGCGAACACCGGGGAGCTGTTTTTT
. TRBJ2-1 TRBD2 TRBV11-2 CASSISSGSSYNEQFF TGTGCCAGCAGCATCAGTAGCGGGAGCTCCTACAATGAGCAGTTCTTC
. TRBJ1-2 . TRBV7-2 CASSPSQGSYGYTF TGTGCCAGCAGCCCTAGCCAGGGGTCCTATGGCTACACCTTC
. TRBJ2-1 . TRBV4-1 CASSQDEIVGEQFF TGCGCCAGCAGCCAAGATGAAATAGTCGGTGAGCAGTTCTTC
few TRBJ1-2 TRBD1 TRBV5-4 CASSNYRGDGYTF TGTGCCAGCAGCAACTACAGGGGTGATGGCTACACCTTC
. TRBJ1-1 . TRBV6-5 CASSSPPATEAFF TGTGCCAGCAGTTCCCCCCCGGCCACTGAAGCTTTCTTT
few TRBJ2-2 TRBD2 TRBV30 CAWRGLAGDTGELFF TGTGCCTGGAGAGGACTAGCGGGGGACACCGGGGAGCTGTTTTTT
once TRBJ2-4 TRBD1 TRBV10-3 CATGQGGNIQYF TGTGCCACCGGACAGGGGGGAAACATTCAGTACTTC
. TRBJ2-2 TRBD1 TRBV19 CASKQGATPLNTGELFF TGTGCCAGTAAGCAGGGGGCAACACCTCTGAACACCGGGGAGCTGTTTTTT
few TRBJ2-7 TRBD2 TRBV10-2 CASSELWTSGRANYEQYF TGCGCCAGCAGTGAACTCTGGACTAGCGGGAGGGCCAATTACGAGCAGTACTTC
. TRBJ2-3 . TRBV7-7 CASSLGGATSTDTQYF TGTGCCAGCAGCTTAGGGGGGGCTACTAGCACAGATACGCAGTATTTT
once TRBJ1-1 . TRBV5-4 CASSQTGLMNTEAFF TGTGCCAGCAGCCAGACAGGATTAATGAACACTGAAGCTTTCTTT
. TRBJ1-6 . TRBV7-8 CASSSWTDNSPLHF TGTGCCAGCAGCAGCTGGACAGATAATTCACCCCTCCACTTT
. TRBJ2-3 TRBD2 TRBV5-1 CASSPRWSGGANTDTQYF TGCGCCAGCAGCCCCCGTTGGAGCGGGGGGGCGAACACAGATACGCAGTATTTT
. TRBJ2-1 TRBD2 TRBV5-1 CASSIGTNNANEQFF TGCGCCAGCAGCATCGGGACTAACAATGCGAATGAGCAGTTCTTC